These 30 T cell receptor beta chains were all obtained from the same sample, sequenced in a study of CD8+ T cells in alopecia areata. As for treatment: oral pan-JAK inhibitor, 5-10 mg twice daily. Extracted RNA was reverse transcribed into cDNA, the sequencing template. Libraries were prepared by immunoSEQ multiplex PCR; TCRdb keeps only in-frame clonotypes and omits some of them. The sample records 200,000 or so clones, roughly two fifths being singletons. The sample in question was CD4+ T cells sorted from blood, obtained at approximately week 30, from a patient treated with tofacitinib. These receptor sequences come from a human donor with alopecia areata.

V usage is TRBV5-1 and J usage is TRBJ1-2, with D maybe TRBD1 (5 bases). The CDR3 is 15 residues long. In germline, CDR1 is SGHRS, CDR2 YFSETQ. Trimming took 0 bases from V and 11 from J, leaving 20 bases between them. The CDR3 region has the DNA TGCGCCAGCAGCTTGGAGGGGAACACAGAGGGCGCATACACCTTC. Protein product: CASSLEGNTEGAYTF.

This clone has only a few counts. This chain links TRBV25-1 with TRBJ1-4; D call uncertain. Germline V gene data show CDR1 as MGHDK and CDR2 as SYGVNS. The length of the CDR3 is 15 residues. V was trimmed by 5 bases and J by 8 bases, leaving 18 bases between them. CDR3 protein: CASSPTGIPGEKLFF. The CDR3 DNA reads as TGTGCCAGCAGTCCGACCGGGATCCCTGGCGAAAAACTGTTTTTT.

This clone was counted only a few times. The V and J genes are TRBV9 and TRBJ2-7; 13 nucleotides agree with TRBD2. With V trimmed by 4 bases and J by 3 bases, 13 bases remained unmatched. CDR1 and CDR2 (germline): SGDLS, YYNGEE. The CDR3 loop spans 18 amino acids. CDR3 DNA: TGTGCCAGCAGCCCGGGACTAGCGGGACTGGGGCTTAACTACGAGCAGTACTTC. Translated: CASSPGLAGLGLNYEQYF.

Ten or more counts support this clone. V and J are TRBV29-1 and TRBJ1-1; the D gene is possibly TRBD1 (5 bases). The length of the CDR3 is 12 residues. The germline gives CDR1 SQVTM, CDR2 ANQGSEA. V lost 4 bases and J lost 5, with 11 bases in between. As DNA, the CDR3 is TGCAGCGTTGCTAGGGGAGGGACTGAAGCTTTCTTT. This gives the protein CSVARGGTEAFF. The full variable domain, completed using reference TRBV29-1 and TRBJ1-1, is SAVISQKPSRDICQRGTSLTIQCQVDSQVTMMFWYRQQPGQSLTLIATANQGSEATYESGFVIDKFPISRPNLTFSTLTVSNMSPEDSSIYLCSVARGGTEAFFGQGTRLTVV.

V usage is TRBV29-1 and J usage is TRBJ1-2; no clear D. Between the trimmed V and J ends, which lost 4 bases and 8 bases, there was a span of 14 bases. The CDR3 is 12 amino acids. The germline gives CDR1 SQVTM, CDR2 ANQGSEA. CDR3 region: CSVADASRGYTF. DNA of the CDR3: TGCAGCGTTGCGGACGCGTCGAGGGGCTACACCTTC. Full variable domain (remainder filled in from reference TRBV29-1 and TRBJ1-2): SAVISQKPSRDICQRGTSLTIQCQVDSQVTMMFWYRQQPGQSLTLIATANQGSEATYESGFVIDKFPISRPNLTFSTLTVSNMSPEDSSIYLCSVADASRGYTFGSGTRLTVV.

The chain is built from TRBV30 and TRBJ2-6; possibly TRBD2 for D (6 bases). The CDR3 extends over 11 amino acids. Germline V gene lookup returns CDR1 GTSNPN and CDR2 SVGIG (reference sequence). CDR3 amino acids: CAAGGANVLTF. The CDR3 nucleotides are TGTGCGGCGGGAGGGGCCAACGTCCTGACTTTC.

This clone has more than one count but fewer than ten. The CDR3 protein is CASSPGTFDGEKLFF. The CDR3 DNA reads as TGTGCCAGCAGCCCCGGGACATTCGATGGTGAAAAACTGTTTTTT. J is TRBJ1-4 and V is TRBV7-9; a possible D gene is TRBD1 (6 bases). The ends were cut back, 5 bases at V and 7 bases at J, with 17 bases in the middle. In germline, CDR1 is SEHNR, CDR2 FQNEAQ (reference sequence). The CDR3 runs to 15 residues. Looking up the rest from reference TRBV7-9 and TRBJ1-4 gives the full variable domain: DTGVSQNPRHKITKRGQNVTFRCDPISEHNRLYWYRQTLGQGPEFLTYFQNEAQLEKSRLLSDRFSAERPKGSFSTLEIQRTEQGDSAMYLCASSPGTFDGEKLFFGSGTQLSVL.

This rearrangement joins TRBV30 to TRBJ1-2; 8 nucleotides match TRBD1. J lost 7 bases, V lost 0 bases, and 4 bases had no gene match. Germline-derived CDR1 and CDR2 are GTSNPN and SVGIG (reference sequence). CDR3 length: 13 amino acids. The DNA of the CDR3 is TGTGCCTGGAGTGTATCAGGGGGCATTGGCTACACCTTC. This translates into CAWSVSGGIGYTF. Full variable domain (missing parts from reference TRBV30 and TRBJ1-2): SQTIHQWPATLVQPVGSPLSLECTVEGTSNPNLYWYRQAAGRGLQLLFYSVGIGQISSEVPQNLSASRPQDRQFILSSKKLLLSDSGFYLCAWSVSGGIGYTFGSGTRLTVV.

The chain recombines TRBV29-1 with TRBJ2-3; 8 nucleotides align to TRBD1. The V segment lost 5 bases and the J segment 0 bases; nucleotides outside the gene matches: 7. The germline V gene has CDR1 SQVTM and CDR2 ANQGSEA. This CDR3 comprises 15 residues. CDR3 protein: CSVKGRGQSTDTQYF. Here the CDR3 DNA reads TGCAGCGTTAAAGGCAGGGGGCAAAGCACAGATACGCAGTATTTT.

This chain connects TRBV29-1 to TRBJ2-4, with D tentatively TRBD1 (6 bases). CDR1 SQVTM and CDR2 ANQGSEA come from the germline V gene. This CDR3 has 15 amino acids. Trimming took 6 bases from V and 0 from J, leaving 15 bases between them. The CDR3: CSVKRTELAKNIQYF. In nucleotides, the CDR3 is TGCAGCGTGAAACGGACAGAACTAGCCAAAAACATTCAGTACTTC. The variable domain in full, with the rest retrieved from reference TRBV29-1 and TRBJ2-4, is SAVISQKPSRDICQRGTSLTIQCQVDSQVTMMFWYRQQPGQSLTLIATANQGSEATYESGFVIDKFPISRPNLTFSTLTVSNMSPEDSSIYLCSVKRTELAKNIQYFGAGTRLSVL.

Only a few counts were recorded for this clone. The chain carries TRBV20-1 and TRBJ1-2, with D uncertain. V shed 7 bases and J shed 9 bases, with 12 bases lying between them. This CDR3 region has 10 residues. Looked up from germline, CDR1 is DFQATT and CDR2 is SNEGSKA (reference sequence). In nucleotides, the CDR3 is TGCAGTGTCCGGACCGTTCGCTACACCTTC. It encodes CSVRTVRYTF.

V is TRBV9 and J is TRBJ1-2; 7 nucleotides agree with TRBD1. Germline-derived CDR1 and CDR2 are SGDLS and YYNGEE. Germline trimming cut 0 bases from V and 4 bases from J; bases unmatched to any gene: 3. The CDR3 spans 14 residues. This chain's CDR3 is CASSVGRGLYGYTF. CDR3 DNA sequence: TGTGCCAGCAGCGTAGGGAGGGGGCTCTATGGCTACACCTTC.

CDR3 nucleotides: TGTGCCAGCAGCCAAGAGGACAGGCGGTCACCCCTCCACTTT. It is translated as CASSQEDRRSPLHF. The J gene is TRBJ1-6, the V gene TRBV7-9; 7 bases map to TRBD1. This CDR3 is 14 amino acids long. The V gene's germline CDR1 is SEHNR and CDR2 FQNEAQ (reference sequence). V dropped 5 bases and J dropped 10; count of bases not matched to a gene: 8.

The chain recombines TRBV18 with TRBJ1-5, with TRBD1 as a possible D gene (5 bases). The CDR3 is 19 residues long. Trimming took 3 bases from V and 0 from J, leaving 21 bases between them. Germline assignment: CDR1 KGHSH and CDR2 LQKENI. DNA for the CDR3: TGTGCCAGCTCACCGTACGGCAGGGTCGGACTATCTAGCAATCAGCCCCAGCATTTT. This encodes CASSPYGRVGLSSNQPQHF.

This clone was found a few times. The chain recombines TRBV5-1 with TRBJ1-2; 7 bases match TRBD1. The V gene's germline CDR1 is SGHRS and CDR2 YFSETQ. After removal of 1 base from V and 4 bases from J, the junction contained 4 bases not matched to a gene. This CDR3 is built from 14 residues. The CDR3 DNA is TGCGCCAGCAGCTTGCAGGGGGAGTCCTATGGCTACACCTTC. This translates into CASSLQGESYGYTF.

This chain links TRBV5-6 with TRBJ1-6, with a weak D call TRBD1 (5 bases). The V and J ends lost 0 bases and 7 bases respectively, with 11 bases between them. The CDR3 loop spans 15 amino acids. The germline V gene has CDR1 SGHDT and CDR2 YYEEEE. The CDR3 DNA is TGTGCCAGCAGCTTGGAGGGACGACAAAATTCACCCCTCCACTTT. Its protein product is CASSLEGRQNSPLHF.

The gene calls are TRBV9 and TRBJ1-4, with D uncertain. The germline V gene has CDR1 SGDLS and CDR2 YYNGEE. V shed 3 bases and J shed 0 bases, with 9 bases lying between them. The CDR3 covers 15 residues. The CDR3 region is CASSARLATNEKLFF. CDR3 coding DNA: TGTGCCAGCAGCGCCAGACTTGCAACTAATGAAAAACTGTTTTTT. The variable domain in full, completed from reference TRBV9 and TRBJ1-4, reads DSGVTQTPKHLITATGQRVTLRCSPRSGDLSVYWYQQSLDQGLQFLIQYYNGEERAKGNILERFSAQQFPDLHSELNLSSLELGDSALYFCASSARLATNEKLFFGSGTQLSVL.

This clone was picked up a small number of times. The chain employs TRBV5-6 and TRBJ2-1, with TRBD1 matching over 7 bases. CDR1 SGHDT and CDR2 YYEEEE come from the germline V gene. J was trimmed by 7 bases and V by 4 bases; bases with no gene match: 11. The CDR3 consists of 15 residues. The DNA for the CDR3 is TGTGCCAGCAGCCAAGACAGGGCTTCTGGAAATGAGCAGTTCTTC. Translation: CASSQDRASGNEQFF. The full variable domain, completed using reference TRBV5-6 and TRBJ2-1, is DAGVTQSPTHLIKTRGQQVTLRCSPKSGHDTVSWYQQALGQGPQFIFQYYEEEERQRGNFPDRFSGHQFPNYSSELNVNALLLGDSALYLCASSQDRASGNEQFFGPGTRLTVL.

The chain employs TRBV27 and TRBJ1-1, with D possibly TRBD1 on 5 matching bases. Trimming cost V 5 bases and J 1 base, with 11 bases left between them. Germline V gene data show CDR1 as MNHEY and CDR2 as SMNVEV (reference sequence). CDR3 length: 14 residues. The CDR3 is CASSLQTGNTEAFF. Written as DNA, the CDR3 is TGTGCCAGCAGTCTCCAAACAGGGAACACTGAAGCTTTCTTT.

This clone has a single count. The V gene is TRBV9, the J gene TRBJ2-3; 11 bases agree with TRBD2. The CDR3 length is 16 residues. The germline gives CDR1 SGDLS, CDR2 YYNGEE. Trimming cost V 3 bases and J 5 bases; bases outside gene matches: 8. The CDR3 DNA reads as TGTGCCAGCAGCGGCTCTAGCGGGGGGTTTGGAGATACGCAGTATTTT. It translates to CASSGSSGGFGDTQYF.

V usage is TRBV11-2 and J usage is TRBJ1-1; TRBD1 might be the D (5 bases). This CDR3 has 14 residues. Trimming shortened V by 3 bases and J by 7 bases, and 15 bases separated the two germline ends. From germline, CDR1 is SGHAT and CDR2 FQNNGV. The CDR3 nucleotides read TGTGCCAGCAGCTTCCCCGCAGGGATAGGTGAAGCTTTCTTT. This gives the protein CASSFPAGIGEAFF.

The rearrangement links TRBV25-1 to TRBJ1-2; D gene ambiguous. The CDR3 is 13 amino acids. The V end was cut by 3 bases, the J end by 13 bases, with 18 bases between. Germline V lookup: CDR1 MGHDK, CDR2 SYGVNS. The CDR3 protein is CASSEEFFQETTF. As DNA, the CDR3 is TGTGCCAGCAGTGAGGAGTTTTTCCAAGAGACCACCTTC.

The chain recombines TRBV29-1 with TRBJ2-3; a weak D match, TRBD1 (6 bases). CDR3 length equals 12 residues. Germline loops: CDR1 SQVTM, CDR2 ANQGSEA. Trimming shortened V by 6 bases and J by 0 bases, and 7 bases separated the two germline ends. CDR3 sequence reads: CSVTGSTDTQYF. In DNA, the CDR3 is TGCAGCGTCACAGGGAGCACAGATACGCAGTATTTT.

The CDR3 DNA reads TGTGCCAGCAGCAGCTTAGGGGGAGCTGGGAACATGAACACTGAAGCTTTCTTT. It is translated as CASSSLGGAGNMNTEAFF. The chain couples TRBV7-3 to TRBJ1-1; possible D gene TRBD1, 6 bases. Germline CDR1 is SGHTA and CDR2 is FQGTGA. The CDR3 extends over 18 amino acids. Trimming removed 5 bases from V and 0 bases from J, with 22 bases in between.

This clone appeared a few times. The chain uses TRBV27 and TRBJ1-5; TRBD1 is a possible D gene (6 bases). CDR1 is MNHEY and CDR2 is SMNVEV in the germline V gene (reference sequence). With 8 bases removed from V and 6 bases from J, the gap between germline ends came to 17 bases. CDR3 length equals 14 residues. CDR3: CASRGGGNGQPQHF. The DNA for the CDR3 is TGTGCCAGCCGGGGGGGCGGGAACGGTCAGCCCCAGCATTTT.

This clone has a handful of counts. The CDR3 DNA reads TGTGCCAGCAGCCAAGGAGTCCCACCCTACGAGCAGTACTTC. Its translation is CASSQGVPPYEQYF. This sequence joins TRBV4-2 and TRBJ2-7; D is ambiguous. This CDR3 is 14 amino acids long. Germline values: CDR1 LGHNA, CDR2 YNFKEQ. The V end was cut by 1 base, the J end by 2 bases, with 9 bases between.

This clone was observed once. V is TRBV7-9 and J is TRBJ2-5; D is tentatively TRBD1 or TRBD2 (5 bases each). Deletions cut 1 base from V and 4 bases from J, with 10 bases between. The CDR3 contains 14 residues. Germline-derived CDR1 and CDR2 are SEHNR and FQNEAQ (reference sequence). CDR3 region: CASSLGGVGETQYF. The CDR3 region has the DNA TGTGCCAGCAGCTTAGGAGGGGTTGGAGAGACCCAGTACTTC.

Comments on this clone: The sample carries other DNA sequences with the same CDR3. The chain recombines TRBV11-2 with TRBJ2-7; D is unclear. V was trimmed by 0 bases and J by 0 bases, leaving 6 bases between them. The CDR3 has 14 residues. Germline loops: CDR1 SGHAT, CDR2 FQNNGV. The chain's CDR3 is CASSLEPSSYEQYF. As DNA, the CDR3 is TGTGCCAGCAGCTTAGAACCTAGCTCCTACGAGCAGTACTTC. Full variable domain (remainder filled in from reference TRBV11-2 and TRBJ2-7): EAGVAQSPRYKIIEKRQSVAFWCNPISGHATLYWYQQILGQGPKLLIQFQNNGVVDDSQLPKDRFSAERLKGVDSTLKIQPAKLEDSAVYLCASSLEPSSYEQYFGPGTRLTVT.

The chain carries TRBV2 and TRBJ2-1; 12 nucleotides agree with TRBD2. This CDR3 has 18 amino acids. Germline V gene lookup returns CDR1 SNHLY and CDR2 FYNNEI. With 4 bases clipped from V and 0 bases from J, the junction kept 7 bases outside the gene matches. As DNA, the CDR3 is TGTGCCAGCAGTGTATGGCTAGCGGGGGGGAGCTCCTACAATGAGCAGTTCTTC. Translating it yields CASSVWLAGGSSYNEQFF.

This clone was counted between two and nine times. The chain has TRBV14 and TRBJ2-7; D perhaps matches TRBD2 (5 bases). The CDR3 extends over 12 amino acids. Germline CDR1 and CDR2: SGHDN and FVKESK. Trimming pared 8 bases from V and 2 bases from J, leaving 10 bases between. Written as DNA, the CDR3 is TGTGCCAGCTCGTCGGGAACCTACGAGCAGTACTTC. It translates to CASSSGTYEQYF. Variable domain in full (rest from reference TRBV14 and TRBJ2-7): EAGVTQFPSHSVIEKGQTVTLRCDPISGHDNLYWYRRVMGKEIKFLLHFVKESKQDESGMPNNRFLAERTGGTYSTLKVQPAELEDSGVYFCASSSGTYEQYFGPGTRLTVT.